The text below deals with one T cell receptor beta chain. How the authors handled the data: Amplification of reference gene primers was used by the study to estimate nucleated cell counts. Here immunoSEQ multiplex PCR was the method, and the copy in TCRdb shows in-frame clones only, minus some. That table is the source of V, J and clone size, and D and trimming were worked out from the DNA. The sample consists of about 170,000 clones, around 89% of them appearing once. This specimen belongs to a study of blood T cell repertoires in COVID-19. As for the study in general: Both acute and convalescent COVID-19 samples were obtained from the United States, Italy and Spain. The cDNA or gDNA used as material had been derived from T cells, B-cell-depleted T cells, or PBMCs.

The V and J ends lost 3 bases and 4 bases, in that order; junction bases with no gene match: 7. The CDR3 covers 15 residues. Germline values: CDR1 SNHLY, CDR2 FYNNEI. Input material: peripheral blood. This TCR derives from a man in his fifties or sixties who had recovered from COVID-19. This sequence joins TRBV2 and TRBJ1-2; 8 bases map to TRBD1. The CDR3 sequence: CASSEPRTGRYGYTF. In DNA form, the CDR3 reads TGTGCCAGCAGTGAGCCCCGGACAGGGCGCTATGGCTACACCTTC.